This T cell receptor beta chain stems from a study of OX40 agonist ivuxolimab in advanced cancers. Some clones are missing from TCRdb's copy, which holds only in-frame ones; the method was immunoSEQ multiplex PCR. The sample shows 60,000 to 80,000 clones, roughly 87% of them seen only once. The V gene end was trimmed by 5 bases and the J gene end by 5 bases; junction bases not matched to a gene: 11. Germline values: CDR1 MGHRA, CDR2 YSYEKL. The CDR3 is 16 amino acids. The source is an adult with an advanced solid tumor such as melanoma, head and neck, liver or kidney cancer. V usage is TRBV4-1 and J usage is TRBJ2-7; 11 bases are a match to TRBD2. The specimen comprised CD4+ or CD8+ T cells sorted from blood, sampled in a trial of the OX40 agonist ivuxolimab. CDR3 sequence reads: CASSSKRLAGGNEQYF. The DNA for the CDR3 is TGCGCCAGCAGCTCTAAGAGGCTAGCGGGAGGAAACGAGCAGTACTTC.